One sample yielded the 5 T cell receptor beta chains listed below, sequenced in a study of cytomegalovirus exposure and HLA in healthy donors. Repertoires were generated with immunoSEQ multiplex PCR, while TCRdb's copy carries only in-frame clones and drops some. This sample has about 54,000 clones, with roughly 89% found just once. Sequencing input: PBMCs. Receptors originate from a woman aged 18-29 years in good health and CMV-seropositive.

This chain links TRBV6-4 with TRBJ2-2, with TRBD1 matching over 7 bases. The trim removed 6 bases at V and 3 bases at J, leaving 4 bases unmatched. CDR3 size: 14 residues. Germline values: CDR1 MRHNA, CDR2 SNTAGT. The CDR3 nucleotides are TGTGCCAGCAGCCCAACAGGGGACACCGGGGAGCTGTTTTTT. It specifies CASSPTGDTGELFF.

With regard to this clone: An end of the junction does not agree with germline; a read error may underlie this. The CDR3 nucleotides are TGTGCCAGCAGTGACTCCGGACAGGGGACCAACGTCCTGACTTTC. It codes for CASSDSGQGTNVLTF. This chain joins TRBV6-5 and TRBJ2-6, with TRBD1 matching 9 bases. Germline values: CDR1 MNHEY, CDR2 SVGAGI. The CDR3 runs 15 residues.

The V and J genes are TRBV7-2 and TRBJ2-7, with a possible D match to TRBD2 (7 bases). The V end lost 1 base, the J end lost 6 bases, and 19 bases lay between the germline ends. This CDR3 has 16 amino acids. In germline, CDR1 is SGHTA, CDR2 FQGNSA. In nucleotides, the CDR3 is TGTGCCAGCAGCTTAGAGCCCACTATAGGGGGGGGCGAGCAGTACTTC. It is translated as CASSLEPTIGGGEQYF.

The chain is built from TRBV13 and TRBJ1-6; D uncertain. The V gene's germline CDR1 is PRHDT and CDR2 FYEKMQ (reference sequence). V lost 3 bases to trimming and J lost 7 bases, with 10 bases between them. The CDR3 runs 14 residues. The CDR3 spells CASSFKRQNSPLHF. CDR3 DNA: TGTGCCAGCAGCTTCAAGAGGCAAAATTCACCCCTCCACTTT.

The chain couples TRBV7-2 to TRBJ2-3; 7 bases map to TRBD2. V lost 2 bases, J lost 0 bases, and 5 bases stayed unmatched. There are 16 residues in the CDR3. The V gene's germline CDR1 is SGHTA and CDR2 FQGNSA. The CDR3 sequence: CASSLFAGVSTDTQYF. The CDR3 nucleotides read TGTGCCAGCAGCTTATTTGCGGGGGTTAGCACAGATACGCAGTATTTT. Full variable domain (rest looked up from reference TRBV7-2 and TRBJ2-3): GAGVSQSPSNKVTEKGKDVELRCDPISGHTALYWYRQSLGQGLEFLIYFQGNSAPDKSGLPSDRFSAERTGGSVSTLTIQRTQQEDSAVYLCASSLFAGVSTDTQYFGPGTRLTVL.